The 24 T cell receptor beta chains reported below all come from one sample, sequenced in a study of identical twins. From the 5' RACE reads, TCRdb called clonotypes with MiXCR, one entry per CDR3 protein. This sample carries about 470,000 distinct CDR3 sequences, approximately 24% of them seen once, and the ten largest clones take roughly 2.8%. The sample was also linked to a second study, of T cells expressing NK-cell markers.

The sequenced material came from CD4+ T cells sorted from blood. The receptors derive from a woman under 30 in good health.

The chain links TRBV10-3 to TRBJ2-7; weak D call: TRBD1 (6 bases). This CDR3 is 15 amino acids long. Trimming pared 10 bases from V and 0 bases from J, leaving 19 bases between. In germline, CDR1 is ENHRY, CDR2 SYGVKD. The CDR3 DNA reads TGTGCCACCACCCGACAGGTCTTTAGCTCCTACGAGCAGTACTTC. Residues: CATTRQVFSSYEQYF.

The chain links TRBV20-1 to TRBJ1-1, with a possible D match to TRBD1 (5 bases). The V end was cut by 4 bases, the J end by 6 bases, with 15 bases between. CDR1 and CDR2 from the germline V gene are DFQATT and SNEGSKA (reference sequence). CDR3 size: 13 residues. CDR3 amino acids: CSAITGGEPEAFF. In DNA, the CDR3 is TGCAGTGCTATAACCGGGGGGGAGCCTGAAGCTTTCTTT.

This rearrangement joins TRBV9 to TRBJ2-5, with D maybe TRBD2 (6 bases). The CDR3 has 14 amino acids. V was shortened by 0 bases and J by 5 bases, with 11 bases between the two germline ends. Germline lookup yields CDR1 SGDLS and CDR2 YYNGEE. CDR3 protein: CASSVGGILETQYF. CDR3 in DNA: TGTGCCAGCAGCGTAGGCGGGATCTTGGAGACCCAGTACTTC.

The V call is TRBV7-9, the J call TRBJ1-1, with D unclear. Germline CDR1 SEHNR, CDR2 FQNEAQ (reference sequence). Deletions cut 3 bases from V and 0 bases from J, with 8 bases between. This CDR3 spans 14 amino acids. The CDR3 sequence is CASSFSGMNTEAFF. CDR3 bases: TGTGCCAGCAGCTTTTCAGGAATGAACACTGAAGCTTTCTTT. The complete variable domain, with remaining parts taken from reference TRBV7-9 and TRBJ1-1, reads DTGVSQNPRHKITKRGQNVTFRCDPISEHNRLYWYRQTLGQGPEFLTYFQNEAQLEKSRLLSDRFSAERPKGSFSTLEIQRTEQGDSAMYLCASSFSGMNTEAFFGQGTRLTVV.

The gene calls are TRBV5-1 and TRBJ2-3; D remains ambiguous. The CDR3 has 16 amino acids. CDR1 and CDR2 from the germline V gene are SGHRS and YFSETQ. Trimming removed 1 base at V and 2 bases at J, with 14 bases between. As DNA, the CDR3 is TGCGCCAGCAGCTTGAGAAGCAGCCCTTTCACAGATACGCAGTATTTT. Translated: CASSLRSSPFTDTQYF.

This sequence joins TRBV27 and TRBJ2-7; 8 bases line up with TRBD1. Germline loops: CDR1 MNHEY, CDR2 SMNVEV (reference sequence). The CDR3 spans 15 residues. V lost 3 bases, J lost 7 bases, and 11 bases stayed unmatched. CDR3 in amino acids: CASSFLGQGLGEQYF. In DNA form, the CDR3 reads TGTGCCAGCAGTTTCCTAGGACAGGGCCTGGGGGAGCAGTACTTC.

The rearrangement links TRBV15 to TRBJ2-1; 7 nucleotides line up with TRBD2. Germline trimming cut 1 base from V and 7 bases from J; bases unmatched to any gene: 10. This CDR3 is 16 amino acids long. The germline V gene has CDR1 LNHNV and CDR2 YYDKDF (reference sequence). In nucleotides, the CDR3 is TGTGCCACCAGCAGAGTCGCGGGACTATCTTTTAATGAGCAGTTCTTC. Translation: CATSRVAGLSFNEQFF.

The chain is built from TRBV5-1 and TRBJ1-2; D possibly corresponds to TRBD1 (6 bases). The germline V gene encodes CDR1 SGHRS and CDR2 YFSETQ. CDR3 length: 14 amino acids. Trimming removed 3 bases at V and 0 bases at J, with 9 bases between. In DNA form, the CDR3 reads TGCGCCAGCAGCTCAGGACAGACTAACTATGGCTACACCTTC. As protein: CASSSGQTNYGYTF. Complete variable domain (other parts from reference TRBV5-1 and TRBJ1-2): KAGVTQTPRYLIKTRGQQVTLSCSPISGHRSVSWYQQTPGQGLQFLFEYFSETQRNKGNFPGRFSGRQFSNSRSEMNVSTLELGDSALYLCASSSGQTNYGYTFGSGTRLTVV.

The gene calls are TRBV5-1 and TRBJ2-4, with 16 bases fitting TRBD2. Trimming at V came to 3 bases and at J to 8 bases, leaving 8 bases not matched to a gene. The CDR3 covers 17 residues. Germline V gene sequence: CDR1 SGHRS, CDR2 YFSETQ. CDR3 bases: TGCGCCAGCAGCTCGGGACTAGCGGGAGGGACCCGGGACATTCAGTACTTC. It translates to CASSSGLAGGTRDIQYF. Using reference TRBV5-1 and TRBJ2-4 for the parts outside the CDR3, the full variable domain is KAGVTQTPRYLIKTRGQQVTLSCSPISGHRSVSWYQQTPGQGLQFLFEYFSETQRNKGNFPGRFSGRQFSNSRSEMNVSTLELGDSALYLCASSSGLAGGTRDIQYFGAGTRLSVL.

The rearrangement joins TRBV7-2 to TRBJ2-7; D possibly corresponds to TRBD2 (6 bases). V was pared by 5 bases and J by 5 bases, with 10 bases between. The CDR3 spans 12 residues. CDR1 is SGHTA, CDR2 FQGNSA, per germline. The CDR3 coding sequence is TGTGCCAGCAGCCGGGACTTGCACGAGCAGTACTTC. It yields the protein CASSRDLHEQYF.

This sequence joins TRBV11-2 and TRBJ2-7; TRBD1 or TRBD2 may be the D gene (5 bases each). CDR3 length equals 14 residues. Between the trimmed V and J ends, which lost 5 bases and 2 bases, there was a span of 13 bases. CDR1 and CDR2 (germline): SGHAT, FQNNGV. Written as DNA, the CDR3 is TGTGCCAGCAGCATGGGACCCGGGGCCTACGAGCAGTACTTC. Translated, it gives CASSMGPGAYEQYF.

In this sample, this clonotype turned up a few times. The chain employs TRBV6-2 or TRBV6-3 and TRBJ2-1; 8 bases map to TRBD2. Per the germline V gene, CDR1 is MNHEY and CDR2 is SVGEGT. Unmatched junction bases numbered 5, after V lost 4 bases and J lost 0 bases. CDR3 length: 16 residues. This chain's CDR3 is CASSSRGGSSYNEQFF. DNA for the CDR3: TGTGCCAGCAGTTCCCGGGGGGGGAGCTCCTACAATGAGCAGTTCTTC.

This sequence joins TRBV3-1 and TRBJ2-3, with TRBD2 identical over 9 bases. J gave up 4 bases and V 3 bases, and 14 bases lay outside the gene matches. The CDR3 has 18 residues. Germline CDR1 is LGHDT and CDR2 is YNNKEL (reference sequence). The CDR3 nucleotides read TGTGCCAGCAGCCACCCCCCTGGGGTAGCGGGAGTGGCAGATACGCAGTATTTT. Its protein product is CASSHPPGVAGVADTQYF.

This chain joins TRBV20-1 and TRBJ2-5; 14 bases line up with TRBD2. With V trimmed by 4 bases and J by 1 base, 5 bases remained unmatched. The CDR3 has 16 residues. Germline V gives CDR1 DFQATT, CDR2 SNEGSKA (reference sequence). The CDR3 protein is CSAKGTSGGPQETQYF. The CDR3 coding sequence is TGCAGTGCTAAAGGGACTAGCGGGGGCCCCCAAGAGACCCAGTACTTC.

The rearrangement uses TRBV5-1 and TRBJ2-7; the match to TRBD2 covers 13 bases. This CDR3 comprises 16 residues. In germline, CDR1 is SGHRS, CDR2 YFSETQ. V lost 3 bases and J lost 4; bases outside the gene matches: 7. CDR3: CASSSGGTSGNYEQYF. The CDR3 coding sequence is TGCGCCAGCAGCTCGGGCGGGACTAGCGGGAATTACGAGCAGTACTTC.

The rearrangement uses TRBV7-2 and TRBJ1-2; D is undetermined. This CDR3 is 14 amino acids long. CDR1 SGHTA and CDR2 FQGNSA come from the germline V gene. V dropped 2 bases and J dropped 2 bases, with 9 bases sitting between them. The CDR3 nucleotides read TGTGCCAGCAGCTTAATGCAGATGAACTATGGCTACACCTTC. Protein sequence: CASSLMQMNYGYTF.

The chain uses TRBV12-3 or TRBV12-4 and TRBJ2-7; 8 bases agree with TRBD1. CDR3 length: 14 amino acids. J lost 3 bases, V lost 6 bases, and 7 bases had no gene match. DNA for the CDR3: TGTGCCAGCAGGTCGACAGGGGAAAGCTACGAGCAGTACTTC. It specifies CASRSTGESYEQYF.

This chain uses TRBV20-1 with TRBJ2-1; unclear D gene. The CDR3 loop spans 12 amino acids. V gave up 5 bases and J gave up 9 bases, with 14 bases separating them. Germline assignment: CDR1 DFQATT and CDR2 SNEGSKA (reference sequence). The CDR3 DNA is TGCAGTGCTCTAGATTTGCGCGCTGAGCAGTTCTTC. This codes for CSALDLRAEQFF.

Ten or more counts support this clonotype. The CDR3 bases are TGCAGTGCTAGATCAGGAAATCAGCCCCAGCATTTT. Encoded protein: CSARSGNQPQHF. J is TRBJ1-5 and V is TRBV20-1; the D is unclear. The CDR3 has 12 residues. Deletions cut 2 bases from V and 4 bases from J, with 6 bases between. Looked up from germline, CDR1 is DFQATT and CDR2 is SNEGSKA (reference sequence).

V and J are TRBV20-1 and TRBJ2-1; 8 bases fit TRBD1. The ends lost 4 bases at V and 8 bases at J; junction bases unmatched: 10. This CDR3 has 14 amino acids. Germline V CDR1 and CDR2: DFQATT, SNEGSKA (reference sequence). CDR3 sequence reads: CSAKATGAVDEQFF. The CDR3 DNA follows: TGCAGTGCTAAAGCGACAGGGGCTGTGGATGAGCAGTTCTTC.

The J gene is TRBJ1-2, the V gene TRBV5-1, with unresolved D. The CDR3 runs to 14 residues. The V end lost 0 bases, the J end lost 4 bases, and 10 bases lay between the germline ends. Germline V gene sequence: CDR1 SGHRS, CDR2 YFSETQ. The chain's CDR3 is CASSLDPVGYGYTF. In DNA form, the CDR3 reads TGCGCCAGCAGCTTGGATCCGGTAGGCTATGGCTACACCTTC.

V is TRBV24-1 and J is TRBJ2-1; D possibly corresponds to TRBD2 (5 bases). Trimming removed 4 bases from V and 9 bases from J, with 27 bases in between. CDR3 size: 18 residues. Looked up from germline, CDR1 is KGHDR and CDR2 is SFDVKD. The CDR3 bases are TGTGCCACCAGTGAAACCCGGACTGATATACAATTCCAAAGTGAGCAGTTCTTC. Translated, it gives CATSETRTDIQFQSEQFF.

The V and J genes are TRBV7-8 and TRBJ2-5; 8 bases fit TRBD1. Germline trimming cut 1 base from V and 4 bases from J; bases unmatched to any gene: 2. The length of the CDR3 is 14 residues. Germline CDR1 reads SGHVS; CDR2 reads FQNEAQ. CDR3 protein: CASSLGRGRETQYF. In nucleotides, the CDR3 is TGTGCCAGCAGCTTAGGCAGGGGGCGAGAGACCCAGTACTTC.

This clonotype was seen only a few times. V usage is TRBV10-3 and J usage is TRBJ1-1; tentatively, D is TRBD1 (5 bases). The length of the CDR3 is 11 residues. Trimming removed 11 bases from V and 4 bases from J, with 11 bases in between. CDR1 and CDR2 (germline): ENHRY, SYGVKD. CDR3 in DNA: TGTGCCGTCACAAGGGGCACTGAAGCTTTCTTT. It yields the protein CAVTRGTEAFF.